This T cell receptor (beta chain) was profiled in a study of cytomegalovirus exposure and HLA in healthy donors. General study findings and limits: According to the study, about 180 TCR beta chains were cytomegalovirus-associated.

The primer mix had 60 Vbeta and 13 Jbeta primers. Clones were sequenced by immunoSEQ multiplex PCR, and TCRdb holds only the in-frame ones, with some missing. Found here are 200,000 or so clones, 65% to 85% of them singletons; the top ten hold 2.9%. In the case of this clone: Its antigen is unknown.

CDR3 length: 13 amino acids. V was clipped by 3 bases and J by 4 bases, with 9 bases between them. In germline, CDR1 is MNHEY, CDR2 SMNVEV (reference sequence). This receptor was taken from a man aged 25 to 45 in good health and CMV-seronegative. This rearrangement joins TRBV27 to TRBJ2-5, with D tentatively TRBD1 (6 bases). The specimen sequenced was PBMCs. The CDR3 protein is CASSFSGVETQYF. The CDR3 DNA sequence: TGTGCCAGCAGTTTTTCAGGGGTAGAGACCCAGTACTTC.